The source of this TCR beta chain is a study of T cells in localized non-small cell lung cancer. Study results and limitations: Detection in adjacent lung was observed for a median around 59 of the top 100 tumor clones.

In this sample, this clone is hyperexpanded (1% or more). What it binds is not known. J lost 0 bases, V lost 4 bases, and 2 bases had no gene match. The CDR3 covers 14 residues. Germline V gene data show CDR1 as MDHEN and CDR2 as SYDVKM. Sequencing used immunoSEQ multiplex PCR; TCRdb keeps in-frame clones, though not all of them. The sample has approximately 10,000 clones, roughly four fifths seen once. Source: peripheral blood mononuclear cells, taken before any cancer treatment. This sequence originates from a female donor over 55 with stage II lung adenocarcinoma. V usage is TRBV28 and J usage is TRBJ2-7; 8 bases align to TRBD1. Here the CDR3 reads CASSWTGFSYEQYF. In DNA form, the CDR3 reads TGTGCCAGCAGTTGGACAGGGTTCTCCTACGAGCAGTACTTC.